This T cell receptor beta chain was sequenced in a study of blood T cells in healthy people across ages. Study-wide results and limits: Age brought a roughly linear fall in TCR beta diversity measured per million T cells.

A word on this clonotype: Its antigen is currently unknown.

A J-beta primer mix and a sample-barcoded 5' primer were used in a second PCR of about 6 to 12 cycles. The yield of each sample was at least 2.5 million CDR3-containing paired-end reads. TCRdb called the 5' RACE reads again in MiXCR, with one record for every CDR3 protein. The data hold just over 800,000 distinct CDR3 sequences, with roughly 60% observed a single time. The sequenced sample was blood. This receptor was obtained from a man under 40 in good health.

The CDR3 region has the DNA TGTGCCAGCAGCTTATCCGGAAGCGGGGGAGACGCAGATACGCAGTATTTT. Translation gives CASSLSGSGGDADTQYF. The chain uses TRBV7-9 and TRBJ2-3, with 8 positions matching TRBD2. CDR1 and CDR2 from the germline V gene are SEHNR and FQNEAQ (reference sequence). J was trimmed by 4 bases and V by 2 bases; bases with no gene match: 11. This CDR3 region has 17 residues.